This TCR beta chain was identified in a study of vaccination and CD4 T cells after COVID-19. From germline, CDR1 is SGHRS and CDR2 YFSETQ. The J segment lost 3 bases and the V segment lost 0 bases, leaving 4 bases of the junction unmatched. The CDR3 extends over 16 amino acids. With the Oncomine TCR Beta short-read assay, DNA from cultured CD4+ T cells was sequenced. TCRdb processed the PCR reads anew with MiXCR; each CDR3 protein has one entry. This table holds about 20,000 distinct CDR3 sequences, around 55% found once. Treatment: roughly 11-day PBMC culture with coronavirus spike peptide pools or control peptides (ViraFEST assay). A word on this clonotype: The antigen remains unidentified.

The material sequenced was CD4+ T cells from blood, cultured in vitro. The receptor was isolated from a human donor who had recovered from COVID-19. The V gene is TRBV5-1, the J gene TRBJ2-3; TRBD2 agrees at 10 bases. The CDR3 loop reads CASSLAPSGGTDTQYF. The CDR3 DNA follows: TGCGCCAGCAGCTTGGCGCCTAGCGGGGGTACAGATACGCAGTATTTT.